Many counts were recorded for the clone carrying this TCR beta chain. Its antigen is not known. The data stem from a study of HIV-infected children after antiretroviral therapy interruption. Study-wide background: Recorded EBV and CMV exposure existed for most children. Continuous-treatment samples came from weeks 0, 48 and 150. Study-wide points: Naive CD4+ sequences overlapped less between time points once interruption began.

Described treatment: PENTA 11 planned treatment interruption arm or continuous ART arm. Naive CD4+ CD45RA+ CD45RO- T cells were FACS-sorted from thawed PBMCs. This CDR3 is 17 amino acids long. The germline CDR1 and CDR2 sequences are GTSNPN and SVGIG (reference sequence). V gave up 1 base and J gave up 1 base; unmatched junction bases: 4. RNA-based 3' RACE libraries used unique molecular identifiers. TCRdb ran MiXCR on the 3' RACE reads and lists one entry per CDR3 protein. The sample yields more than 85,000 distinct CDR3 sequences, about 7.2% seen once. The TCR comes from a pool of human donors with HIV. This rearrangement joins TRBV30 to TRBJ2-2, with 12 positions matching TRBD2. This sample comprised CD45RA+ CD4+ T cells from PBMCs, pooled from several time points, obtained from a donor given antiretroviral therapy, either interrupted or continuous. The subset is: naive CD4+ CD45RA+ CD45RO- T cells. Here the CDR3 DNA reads TGTGCCTGGAGTGGGCTAGCGGGAGGGCGGAACACCGGGGAGCTGTTTTTT. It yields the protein CAWSGLAGGRNTGELFF.